This T cell receptor beta chain is drawn from a study of shared T cell receptors in the human thymus. This table comes from immunoSEQ multiplex PCR, and its TCRdb copy is limited to in-frame clones, with some not included. The sample lists hundreds of thousands of clones, over 75% seen once, with 0.0094% in the top ten. V lost 0 bases and J lost 0, with 11 bases in between. The CDR3 has 16 amino acids. Germline V gene data show CDR1 as SGHRS and CDR2 as YFSETQ. These data were likewise used in another study, on human thymus T cells. That source notes: Healthy Finnish infants having corrective surgery for congenital heart defects served as donors. During corrective heart surgery, resections were taken, and the thymus tissue came from them. Thymic and blood repertoires seemed to show skewed V and J gene use. In unrelated individuals, thymic repertoires overlapped highly, according to related research.

This clonotype originated in a boy younger than two with a congenital heart defect. This sequence joins TRBV5-1 and TRBJ2-3; perhaps TRBD1 as D (6 bases). The sample was thymocytes. CDR3 in amino acids: CASSLGTATSTDTQYF. The CDR3 coding sequence is TGCGCCAGCAGCTTGGGGACAGCAACTAGCACAGATACGCAGTATTTT.